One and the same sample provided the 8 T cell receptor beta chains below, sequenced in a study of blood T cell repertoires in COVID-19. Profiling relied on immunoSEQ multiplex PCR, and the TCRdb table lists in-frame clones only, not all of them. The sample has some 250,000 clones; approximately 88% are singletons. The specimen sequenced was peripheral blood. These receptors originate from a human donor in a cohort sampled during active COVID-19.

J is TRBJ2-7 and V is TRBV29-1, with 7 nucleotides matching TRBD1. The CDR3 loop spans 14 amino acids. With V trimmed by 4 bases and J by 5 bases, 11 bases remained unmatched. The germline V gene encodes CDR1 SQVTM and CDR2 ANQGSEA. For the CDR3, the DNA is TGCAGCGTTGCCAGATCGACAGGGATACACGAGCAGTACTTC. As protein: CSVARSTGIHEQYF.

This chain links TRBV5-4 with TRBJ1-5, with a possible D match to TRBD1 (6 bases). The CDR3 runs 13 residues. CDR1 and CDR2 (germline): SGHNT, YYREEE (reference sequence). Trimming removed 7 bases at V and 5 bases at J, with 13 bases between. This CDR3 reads CASQRGADQPQHF. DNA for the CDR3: TGTGCCAGCCAGCGGGGGGCCGATCAGCCCCAGCATTTT. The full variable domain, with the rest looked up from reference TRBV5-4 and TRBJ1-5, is ETGVTQSPTHLIKTRGQQVTLRCSSQSGHNTVSWYQQALGQGPQFIFQYYREEENGRGNFPPRFSGLQFPNYSSELNVNALELDDSALYLCASQRGADQPQHFGDGTRLSIL.

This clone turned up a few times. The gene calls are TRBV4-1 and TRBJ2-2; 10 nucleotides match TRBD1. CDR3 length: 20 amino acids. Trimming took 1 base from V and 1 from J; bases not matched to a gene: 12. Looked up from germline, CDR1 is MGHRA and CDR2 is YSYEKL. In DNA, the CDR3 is TGCGCCAGCAGCCAAGTCGGGACAGGGGTATATCGGAGGAACACCGGGGAGCTGTTTTTT. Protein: CASSQVGTGVYRRNTGELFF.

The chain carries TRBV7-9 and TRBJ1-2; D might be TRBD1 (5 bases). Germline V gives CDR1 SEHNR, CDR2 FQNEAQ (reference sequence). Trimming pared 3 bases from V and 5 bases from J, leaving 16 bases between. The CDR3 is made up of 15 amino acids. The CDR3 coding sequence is TGTGCCAGCAGCTTTACGGACGGGGGAGAGTATGGCTACACCTTC. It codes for CASSFTDGGEYGYTF.

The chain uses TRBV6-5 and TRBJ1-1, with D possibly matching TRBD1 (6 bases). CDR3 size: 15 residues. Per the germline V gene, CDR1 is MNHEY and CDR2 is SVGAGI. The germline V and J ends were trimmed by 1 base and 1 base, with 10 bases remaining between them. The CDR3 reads CASSYYRERNTEAFF. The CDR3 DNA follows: TGTGCCAGCAGTTACTACAGGGAGAGGAACACTGAAGCTTTCTTT.

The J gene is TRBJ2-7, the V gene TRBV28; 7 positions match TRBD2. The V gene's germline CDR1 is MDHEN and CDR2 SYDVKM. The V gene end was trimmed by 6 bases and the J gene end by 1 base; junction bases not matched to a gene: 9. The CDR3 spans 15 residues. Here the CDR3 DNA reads TGTGCCAGCAGGCCTCAGGGAGGGCCATCCTACGAGCAGTACTTC. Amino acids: CASRPQGGPSYEQYF. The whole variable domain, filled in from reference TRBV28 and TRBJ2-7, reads DVKVTQSSRYLVKRTGEKVFLECVQDMDHENMFWYRQDPGLGLRLIYFSYDVKMKEKGDIPEGYSVSREKKERFSLILESASTNQTSMYLCASRPQGGPSYEQYFGPGTRLTVT.

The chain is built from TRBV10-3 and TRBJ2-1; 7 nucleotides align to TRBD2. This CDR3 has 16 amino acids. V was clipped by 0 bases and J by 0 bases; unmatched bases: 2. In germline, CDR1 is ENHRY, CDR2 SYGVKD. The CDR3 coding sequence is TGTGCCATCAGTGAGTCTCGGGAGGACTCCTACAATGAGCAGTTCTTC. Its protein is CAISESREDSYNEQFF.

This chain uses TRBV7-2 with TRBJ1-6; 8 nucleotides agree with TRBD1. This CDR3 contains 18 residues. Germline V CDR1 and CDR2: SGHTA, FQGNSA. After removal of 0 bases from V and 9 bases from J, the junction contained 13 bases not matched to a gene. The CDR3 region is CASSLASRGRYRSSPLHF. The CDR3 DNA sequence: TGTGCCAGCAGCTTAGCGTCCAGGGGGCGATATCGGTCTTCACCCCTCCACTTT.